This T cell receptor (beta chain) was sequenced during a study of CD8 T cells in ankylosing spondylitis. Each TCR beta library was made by quantitative 5'-RACE that incorporated molecular barcodes. In TCRdb, the 5' RACE reads were re-called with MiXCR into one record per CDR3 protein. The data show around 390,000 distinct CDR3 sequences, approximately 20% seen once. Whole-study results and caveats: The authors found the disease-linked clones to be CD8+ and relatively rare in peripheral blood. A TCR beta motif of several highly homologous variants seemed to mark ankylosing spondylitis blood. Disease-linked clones reportedly showed significant enrichment in matched ankylosing spondylitis synovial fluid.

Notes on this clonotype: Its antigen is as yet unknown.

Germline loops: CDR1 SGHAT, CDR2 FQDESV (reference sequence). The CDR3 covers 15 residues. Unmatched junction bases numbered 4, after V lost 2 bases and J lost 2 bases. The clonotype comes from a male donor with ankylosing spondylitis. This chain joins TRBV11-1 and TRBJ2-3; 7 bases are shared with TRBD1. The specimen sequenced was blood, either unsorted or a sorted T cell fraction (not recorded which). CDR3 protein: CASSLNGQDTDTQYF. Written as DNA, the CDR3 is TGTGCCAGCAGCTTAAATGGACAGGACACAGATACGCAGTATTTT.